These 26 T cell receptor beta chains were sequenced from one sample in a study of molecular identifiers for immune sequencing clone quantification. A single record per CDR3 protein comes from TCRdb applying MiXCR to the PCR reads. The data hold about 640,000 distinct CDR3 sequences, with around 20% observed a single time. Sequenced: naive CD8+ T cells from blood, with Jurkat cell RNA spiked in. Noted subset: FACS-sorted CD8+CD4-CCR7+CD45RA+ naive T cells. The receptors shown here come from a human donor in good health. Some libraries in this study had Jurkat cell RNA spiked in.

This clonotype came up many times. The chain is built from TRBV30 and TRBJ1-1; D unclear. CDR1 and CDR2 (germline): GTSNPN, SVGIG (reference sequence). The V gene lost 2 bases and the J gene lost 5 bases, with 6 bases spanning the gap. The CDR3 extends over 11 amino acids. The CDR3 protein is CAWSLGTEAFF. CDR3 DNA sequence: TGTGCCTGGAGTTTGGGGACTGAAGCTTTCTTT.

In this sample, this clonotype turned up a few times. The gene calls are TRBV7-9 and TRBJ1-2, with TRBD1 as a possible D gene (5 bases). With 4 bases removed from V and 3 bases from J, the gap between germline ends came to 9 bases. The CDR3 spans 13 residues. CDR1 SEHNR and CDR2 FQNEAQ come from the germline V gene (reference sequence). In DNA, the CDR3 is TGTGCCAGCAGCTGGGACGGATACTATGGCTACACCTTC. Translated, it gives CASSWDGYYGYTF. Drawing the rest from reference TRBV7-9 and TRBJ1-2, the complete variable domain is DTGVSQNPRHKITKRGQNVTFRCDPISEHNRLYWYRQTLGQGPEFLTYFQNEAQLEKSRLLSDRFSAERPKGSFSTLEIQRTEQGDSAMYLCASSWDGYYGYTFGSGTRLTVV.

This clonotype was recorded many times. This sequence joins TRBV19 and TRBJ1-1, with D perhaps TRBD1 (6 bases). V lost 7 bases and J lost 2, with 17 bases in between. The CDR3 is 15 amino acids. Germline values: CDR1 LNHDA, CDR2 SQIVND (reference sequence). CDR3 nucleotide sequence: TGTGCCAGTACATGGGGGGGACACCCCAACACTGAAGCTTTCTTT. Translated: CASTWGGHPNTEAFF.

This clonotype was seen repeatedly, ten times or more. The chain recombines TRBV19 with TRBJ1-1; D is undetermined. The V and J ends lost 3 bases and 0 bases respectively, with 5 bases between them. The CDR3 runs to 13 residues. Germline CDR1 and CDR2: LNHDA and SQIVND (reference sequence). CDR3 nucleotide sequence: TGTGCCAGTAGTATGGGTATGAACACTGAAGCTTTCTTT. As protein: CASSMGMNTEAFF.

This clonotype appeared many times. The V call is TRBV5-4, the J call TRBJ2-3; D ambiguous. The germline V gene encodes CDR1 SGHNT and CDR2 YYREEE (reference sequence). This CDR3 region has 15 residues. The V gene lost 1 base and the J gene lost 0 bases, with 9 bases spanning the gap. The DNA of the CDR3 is TGTGCCAGCAGCTTGTTGACGGATAGCACAGATACGCAGTATTTT. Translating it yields CASSLLTDSTDTQYF.

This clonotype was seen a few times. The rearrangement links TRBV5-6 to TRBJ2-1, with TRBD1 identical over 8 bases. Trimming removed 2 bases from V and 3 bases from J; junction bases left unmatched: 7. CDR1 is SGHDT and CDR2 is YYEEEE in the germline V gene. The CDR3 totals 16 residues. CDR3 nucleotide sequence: TGTGCCAGCAGCTTTACCGGGACAGGAGTCTACAATGAGCAGTTCTTC. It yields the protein CASSFTGTGVYNEQFF. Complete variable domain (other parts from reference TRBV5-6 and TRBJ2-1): DAGVTQSPTHLIKTRGQQVTLRCSPKSGHDTVSWYQQALGQGPQFIFQYYEEEERQRGNFPDRFSGHQFPNYSSELNVNALLLGDSALYLCASSFTGTGVYNEQFFGPGTRLTVL.

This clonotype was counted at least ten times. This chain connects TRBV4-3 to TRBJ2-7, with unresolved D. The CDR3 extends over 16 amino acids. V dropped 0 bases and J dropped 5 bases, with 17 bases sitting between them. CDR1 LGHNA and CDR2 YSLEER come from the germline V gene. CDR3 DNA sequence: TGCGCCAGCAGCCAAGATCTTGGTCTCCTTCGAAACGAGCAGTACTTC. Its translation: CASSQDLGLLRNEQYF.

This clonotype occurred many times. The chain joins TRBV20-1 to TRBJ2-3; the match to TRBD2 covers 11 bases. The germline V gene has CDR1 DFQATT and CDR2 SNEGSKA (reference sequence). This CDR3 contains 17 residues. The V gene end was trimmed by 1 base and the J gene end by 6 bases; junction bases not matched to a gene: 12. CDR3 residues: CSARGFPSGGPSDTQYF. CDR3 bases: TGCAGTGCTAGAGGCTTTCCTAGCGGGGGGCCGTCCGATACGCAGTATTTT.

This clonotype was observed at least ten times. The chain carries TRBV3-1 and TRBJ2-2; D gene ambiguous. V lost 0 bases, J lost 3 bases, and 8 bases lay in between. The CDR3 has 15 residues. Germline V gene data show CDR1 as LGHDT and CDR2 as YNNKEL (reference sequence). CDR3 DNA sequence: TGTGCCAGCAGCCAAGATGTGGGATACACCGGGGAGCTGTTTTTT. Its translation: CASSQDVGYTGELFF.

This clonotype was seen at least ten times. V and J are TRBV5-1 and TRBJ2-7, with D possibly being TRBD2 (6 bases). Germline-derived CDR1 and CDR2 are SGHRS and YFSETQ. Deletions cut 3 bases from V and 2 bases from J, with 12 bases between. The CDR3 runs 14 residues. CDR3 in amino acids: CASSWGDHTYEQYF. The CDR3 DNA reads TGCGCCAGCAGCTGGGGGGACCATACCTACGAGCAGTACTTC.

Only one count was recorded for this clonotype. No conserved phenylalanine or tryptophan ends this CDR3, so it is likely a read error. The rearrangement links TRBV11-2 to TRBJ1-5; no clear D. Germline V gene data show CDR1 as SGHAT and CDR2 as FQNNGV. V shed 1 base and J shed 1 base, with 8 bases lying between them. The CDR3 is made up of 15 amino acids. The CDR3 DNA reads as TGTGCCAGCAGCTTAGGCTGGGCGAGCAATCAGCCCCAGCATTTG. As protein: CASSLGWASNQPQHL.

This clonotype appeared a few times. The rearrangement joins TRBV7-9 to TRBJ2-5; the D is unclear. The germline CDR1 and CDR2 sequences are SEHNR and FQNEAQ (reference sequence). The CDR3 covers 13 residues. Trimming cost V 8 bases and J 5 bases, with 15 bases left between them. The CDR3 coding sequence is TGTGCCAGCCTATACCCTCTATCCGAGACCCAGTACTTC. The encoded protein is CASLYPLSETQYF.

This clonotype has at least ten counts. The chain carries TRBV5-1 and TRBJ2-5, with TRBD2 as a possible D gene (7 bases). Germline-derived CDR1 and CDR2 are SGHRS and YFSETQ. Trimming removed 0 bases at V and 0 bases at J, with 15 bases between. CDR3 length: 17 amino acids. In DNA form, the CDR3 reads TGCGCCAGCAGCTTGGAGTCGGCGGGGGCGTACCAAGAGACCCAGTACTTC. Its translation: CASSLESAGAYQETQYF. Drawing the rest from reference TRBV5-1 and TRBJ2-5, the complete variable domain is KAGVTQTPRYLIKTRGQQVTLSCSPISGHRSVSWYQQTPGQGLQFLFEYFSETQRNKGNFPGRFSGRQFSNSRSEMNVSTLELGDSALYLCASSLESAGAYQETQYFGPGTRLLVL.

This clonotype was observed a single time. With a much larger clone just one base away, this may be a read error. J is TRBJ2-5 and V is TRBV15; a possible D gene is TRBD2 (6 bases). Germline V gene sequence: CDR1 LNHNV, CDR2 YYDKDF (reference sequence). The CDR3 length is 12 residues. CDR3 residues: CATGGDQEAQYF. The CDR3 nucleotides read TGTGCCACCGGCGGGGACCAAGAGGCCCAGTACTTC.

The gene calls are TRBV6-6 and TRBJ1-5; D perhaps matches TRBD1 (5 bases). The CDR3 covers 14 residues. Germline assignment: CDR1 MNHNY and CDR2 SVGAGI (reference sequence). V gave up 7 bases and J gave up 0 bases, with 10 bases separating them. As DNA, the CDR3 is TGTGCCAGCACCTGGGACCTTAGCAATCAGCCCCAGCATTTT. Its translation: CASTWDLSNQPQHF.

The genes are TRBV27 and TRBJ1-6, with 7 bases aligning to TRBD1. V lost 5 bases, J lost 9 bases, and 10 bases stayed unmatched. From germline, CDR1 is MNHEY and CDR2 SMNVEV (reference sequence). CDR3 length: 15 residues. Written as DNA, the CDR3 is TGTGCCAGCAGTCTAGGGGACAGTTCTTCTTCACCCCTCCACTTT. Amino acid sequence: CASSLGDSSSSPLHF.

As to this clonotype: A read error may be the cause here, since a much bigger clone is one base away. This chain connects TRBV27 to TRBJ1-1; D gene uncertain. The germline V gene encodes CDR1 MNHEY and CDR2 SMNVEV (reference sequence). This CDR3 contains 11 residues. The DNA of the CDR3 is TGTGTCAGCAGTACCGCCACTGAAGCTTTCTTT. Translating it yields CVSSTATEAFF.

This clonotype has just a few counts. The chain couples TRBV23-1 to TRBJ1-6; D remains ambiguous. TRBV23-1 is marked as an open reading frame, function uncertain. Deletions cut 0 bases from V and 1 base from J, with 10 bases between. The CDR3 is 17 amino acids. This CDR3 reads CASSQSPGISYNSPLHF. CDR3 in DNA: TGCGCCAGCAGTCAATCTCCGGGCATTTCCTATAATTCACCCCTCCACTTT.

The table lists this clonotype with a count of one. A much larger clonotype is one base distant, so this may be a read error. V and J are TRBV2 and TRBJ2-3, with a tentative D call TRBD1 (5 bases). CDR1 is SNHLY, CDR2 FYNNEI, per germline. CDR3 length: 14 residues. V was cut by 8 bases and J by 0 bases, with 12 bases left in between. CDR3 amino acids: CASQTAPSTDTQYF. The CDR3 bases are TGTGCCAGCCAGACAGCCCCTAGCACAGATACGCAGTATTTT.

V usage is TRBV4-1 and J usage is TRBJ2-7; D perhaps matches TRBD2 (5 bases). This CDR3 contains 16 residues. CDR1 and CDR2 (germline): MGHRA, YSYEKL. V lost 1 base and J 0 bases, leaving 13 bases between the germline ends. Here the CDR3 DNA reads TGCGCCAGCAGCCAAGGGGCCATGGGGAGCTCCTACGAGCAGTACTTC. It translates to CASSQGAMGSSYEQYF.

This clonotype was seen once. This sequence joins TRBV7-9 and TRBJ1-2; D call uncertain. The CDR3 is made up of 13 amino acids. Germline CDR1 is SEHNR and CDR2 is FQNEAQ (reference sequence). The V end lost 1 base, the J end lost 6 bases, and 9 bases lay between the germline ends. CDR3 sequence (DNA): TGTGCCAGCAGCTTAGGTTCCTCTGATGGCTACACCTTC. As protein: CASSLGSSDGYTF. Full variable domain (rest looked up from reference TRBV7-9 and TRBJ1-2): DTGVSQNPRHKITKRGQNVTFRCDPISEHNRLYWYRQTLGQGPEFLTYFQNEAQLEKSRLLSDRFSAERPKGSFSTLEIQRTEQGDSAMYLCASSLGSSDGYTFGSGTRLTVV.

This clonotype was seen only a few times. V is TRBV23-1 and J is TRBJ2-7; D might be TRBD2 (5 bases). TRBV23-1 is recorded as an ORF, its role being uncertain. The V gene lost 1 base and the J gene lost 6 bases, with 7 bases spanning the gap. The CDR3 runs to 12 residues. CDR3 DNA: TGCGCCAGCAGTCAATTAGAGGGCGAGCAGTACTTC. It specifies CASSQLEGEQYF.

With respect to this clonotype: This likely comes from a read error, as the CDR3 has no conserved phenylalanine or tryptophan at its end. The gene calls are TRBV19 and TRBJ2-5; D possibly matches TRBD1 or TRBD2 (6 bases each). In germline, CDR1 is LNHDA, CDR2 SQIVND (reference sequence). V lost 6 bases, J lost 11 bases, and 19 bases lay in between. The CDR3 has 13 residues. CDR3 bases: TGTGCCAGTAGCCAAGGAGGGGACAACGATCAGTACATC. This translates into CASSQGGDNDQYI.

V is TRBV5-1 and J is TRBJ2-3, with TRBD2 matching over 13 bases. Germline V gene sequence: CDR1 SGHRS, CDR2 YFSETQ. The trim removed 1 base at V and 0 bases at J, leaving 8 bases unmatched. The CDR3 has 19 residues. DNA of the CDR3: TGCGCCAGCAGCTTGCGGGGGACTAGCGGGGCTTCTAGCACAGATACGCAGTATTTT. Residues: CASSLRGTSGASSTDTQYF.

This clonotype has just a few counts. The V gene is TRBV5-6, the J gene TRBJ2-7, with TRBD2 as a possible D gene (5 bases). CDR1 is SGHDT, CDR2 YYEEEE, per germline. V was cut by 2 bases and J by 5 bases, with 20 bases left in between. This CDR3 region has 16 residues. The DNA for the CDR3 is TGTGCCAGCAGCTTTTCTACCCCTGGGAGAACGGACGAGCAGTACTTC. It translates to CASSFSTPGRTDEQYF.

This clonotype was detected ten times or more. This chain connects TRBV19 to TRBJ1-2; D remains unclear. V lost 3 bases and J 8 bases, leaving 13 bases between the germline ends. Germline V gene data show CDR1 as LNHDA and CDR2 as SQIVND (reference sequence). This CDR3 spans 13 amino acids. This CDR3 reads CASSIGLVMGYTF. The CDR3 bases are TGTGCCAGTAGTATTGGTCTGGTTATGGGCTACACCTTC.